These T cell receptor beta chains were read from a single sample in a study of shared clonotypes between healthy human individuals. The assay was immunoSEQ multiplex PCR, and TCRdb's table has in-frame clones only and misses some. The sample includes more than 1 million clones, about 84% seen only once; the top ten take approximately 0.5%. The sample taken for sequencing was memory CD4+ T cells from PBMCs. All receptors come from a man between 18 and 35 years old in good health. Some clones in this sample may be carry-over from other donors' samples. The CDR3 runs from the conserved cysteine through the conserved F or W. D genes are given only for firm matches. Not every row has a clone size; where given, it reads once, few, many or a size class.

V: TRBV10-3; D: TRBD1; size: -; J: TRBJ1-2; CDR3: CAITPGQGDYGYTF; DNA: TGTGCCATCACCCCGGGACAGGGGGACTATGGCTACACCTTC
V: TRBV5-1; D: TRBD2; size: -; J: TRBJ2-2; CDR3: CASSLLPSGSSGELFF; DNA: TGCGCCAGCAGCTTGCTGCCTAGCGGGAGTTCCGGGGAGCTGTTTTTT
V: TRBV2; D: -; size: many; J: TRBJ1-2; CDR3: CASRTLSRGTGYGYTF; DNA: TGTGCCAGCAGGACCCTATCCCGAGGGACCGGCTATGGCTACACCTTC
V: TRBV18; D: -; size: -; J: TRBJ2-1; CDR3: CASSPPDRLSLNEQFF; DNA: TGTGCCAGCTCACCCCCCGACAGGCTAAGCCTCAATGAGCAGTTCTTC
V: TRBV7-2; D: TRBD2; size: -; J: TRBJ2-1; CDR3: CASSFGLAEYNEQFF; DNA: TGTGCCAGCAGCTTCGGACTAGCGGAGTACAATGAGCAGTTCTTC
V: TRBV19; D: TRBD2; size: -; J: TRBJ2-5; CDR3: CASSTSGTKDETQYF; DNA: TGTGCCAGTAGTACCTCCGGGACTAAAGATGAGACCCAGTACTTC
V: TRBV19; D: TRBD2; size: -; J: TRBJ2-1; CDR3: CASSATSGDNEQFF; DNA: TGTGCCAGTAGCGCGACTAGCGGGGACAATGAGCAGTTCTTC
V: TRBV7-9; D: TRBD1; size: -; J: TRBJ1-1; CDR3: CATPRDSQLNTEAFF; DNA: TGTGCCACCCCCCGGGACAGTCAGTTGAACACTGAAGCTTTCTTT
V: TRBV6-8; D: -; size: -; J: TRBJ1-1; CDR3: CASRHPFEAFF; DNA: TGTGCCAGCAGACACCCATTTGAAGCTTTCTTT
V: TRBV4-1; D: TRBD2; size: once; J: TRBJ2-7; CDR3: CASSQDGSGMRMGFSEQYF; DNA: TGCGCCAGCAGCCAAGATGGTAGCGGGATGAGGATGGGATTCAGCGAGCAGTACTTC
V: TRBV28; D: -; size: -; J: TRBJ1-2; CDR3: CASSFVAGRGYTF; DNA: TGTGCCAGCAGTTTTGTCGCAGGGAGGGGCTACACCTTC
V: TRBV5-4; D: -; size: -; J: TRBJ2-5; CDR3: CASSLRQIQETQYF; DNA: TGTGCCAGCAGCTTGAGACAGATCCAAGAGACCCAGTACTTC
V: TRBV28; D: TRBD1; size: few; J: TRBJ2-7; CDR3: CASSVPGQGTYEQYF; DNA: TGTGCCAGCAGTGTACCGGGACAGGGGACCTACGAGCAGTACTTC
V: TRBV5-1; D: -; size: -; J: TRBJ2-5; CDR3: CASSLERLALVETQYF; DNA: TGCGCCAGCAGCTTGGAGCGCCTAGCGTTGGTGGAGACCCAGTACTTC
V: TRBV28; D: TRBD2; size: -; J: TRBJ2-7; CDR3: CASSLELTSSGRPYSYEQYF; DNA: TGTGCCAGCAGTTTAGAGTTGACGTCCAGCGGGAGACCCTACTCCTACGAGCAGTACTTC
V: TRBV6-6; D: -; size: -; J: TRBJ1-2; CDR3: CASSPRRDGYTF; DNA: TGTGCCAGCAGTCCCCGTCGGGATGGCTACACCTTC
V: TRBV7-2; D: TRBD2; size: -; J: TRBJ2-7; CDR3: CASSHREGAYEQYF; DNA: TGTGCCAGCAGCCATCGGGAGGGAGCCTACGAGCAGTACTTC
V: TRBV18; D: TRBD1; size: -; J: TRBJ2-7; CDR3: CASSPFQSTGAGYEQYF; DNA: TGTGCCAGCTCACCCTTTCAATCTACAGGGGCGGGCTACGAGCAGTACTTC
V: TRBV29-1; D: TRBD1; size: -; J: TRBJ1-3; CDR3: CSVEDPGGSSGNTIYF; DNA: TGCAGCGTTGAAGACCCAGGGGGTTCCTCTGGAAACACCATATATTTT
V: TRBV10-2; D: TRBD1; size: few; J: TRBJ1-4; CDR3: CASSRPSGQGNEKLFF; DNA: TGCGCCAGCAGTAGACCGTCGGGACAGGGTAATGAAAAACTGTTTTTT
V: TRBV4-2; D: -; size: -; J: TRBJ2-3; CDR3: CASSQEGDTDTQYF; DNA: TGTGCCAGCAGCCAAGAAGGGGACACAGATACGCAGTATTTT
V: TRBV2; D: -; size: -; J: TRBJ2-7; CDR3: CASSEGLAHEQYF; DNA: TGTGCCAGCAGTGAAGGCCTAGCCCACGAGCAGTACTTC
V: TRBV28; D: TRBD1; size: -; J: TRBJ2-7; CDR3: CASRRTGSYEQYF; DNA: TGTGCCAGCAGGCGGACAGGGTCCTACGAGCAGTACTTC
V: TRBV4-2; D: -; size: -; J: TRBJ1-1; CDR3: CASSQKNRNTEAFF; DNA: TGTGCCAGCAGCCAGAAAAACAGGAACACTGAAGCTTTCTTT
V: TRBV6-1; D: TRBD2; size: -; J: TRBJ2-2; CDR3: CASRSAGENTGELFF; DNA: TGTGCCAGCAGATCAGCGGGAGAGAACACCGGGGAGCTGTTTTTT
V: TRBV19; D: -; size: -; J: TRBJ2-3; CDR3: CASSPGQLLIADTQYF; DNA: TGTGCCAGTAGTCCTGGACAGCTCCTGATTGCAGATACGCAGTATTTT